The clone carrying this T cell receptor beta chain was seen just once. Its antigen is undetermined. V lost 3 bases and J lost 0, with 10 bases in between. The CDR3 consists of 14 residues. The V gene's germline CDR1 is SGHKS and CDR2 YYEKEE (reference sequence). TCRdb's table, derived via immunoSEQ multiplex PCR, lists solely in-frame clones and lacks some. The table records 95,000 to 150,000 clones, over 75% of them present only once. The data were obtained in a study of T cell responses to AZD1222 COVID-19 vaccine. Study as a whole: Pooled together were second doses at about 4 or about 12 weeks.

Regarding the study as a whole: Variant regions that are unmutated are reportedly the target of nearly half of spike-specific TCRs. Vaccine-associated CD4 TCRs spanned spike, dominant at 160-218 and 743-854. With two AZD1222 doses given, Spike-specific TCR breadth and depth both rose.

This chain uses TRBV5-5 with TRBJ2-7, with D possibly matching TRBD2 (6 bases). The sequence came from an adult in good health. The starting material was peripheral blood, obtained on day 0 of AZD1222 vaccination. CDR3 region: CASSWDLSSYEQYF. The DNA for the CDR3 is TGTGCCAGCAGCTGGGACTTGAGCTCCTACGAGCAGTACTTC.